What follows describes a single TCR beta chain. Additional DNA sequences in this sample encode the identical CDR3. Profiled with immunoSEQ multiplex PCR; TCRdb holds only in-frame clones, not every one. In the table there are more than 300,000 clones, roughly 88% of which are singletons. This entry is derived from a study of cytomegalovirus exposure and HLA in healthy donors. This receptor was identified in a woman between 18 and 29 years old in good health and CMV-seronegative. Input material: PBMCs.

CDR3 bases: TGTGCCAGCAGCTTAAACAGGGACTACGAGCAGTACTTC. Residues: CASSLNRDYEQYF. This chain joins TRBV11-3 and TRBJ2-7, with TRBD1 as a possible D gene (6 bases). Trimming left V 2 bases short and J 3 bases short, with 8 bases between. The germline CDR1 and CDR2 sequences are SGHNT and YENEEA. The CDR3 has 13 residues.